This TCR beta chain appears in the sequencing data of a study of T cell responses to AZD1222 COVID-19 vaccine. General study results and limits: The donor group comprised mostly white British people and more females; the analysis possibly underestimated clonal diversity. Spike-specific TCR breadth and depth both grew after two AZD1222 doses. In all cases, repertoires were sampled only after the peak T cell response. Among spike-specific TCRs, nearly half reportedly target unmutated variant regions.

About this clone: Its antigen remains unidentified.

The protocol was immunoSEQ multiplex PCR, while the TCRdb copy is restricted to in-frame clones and leaves out a portion. The sample lists approximately 120,000 clones, roughly 93% occurring once. This CDR3 spans 15 amino acids. The junction had 6 bases not matched to a gene; V was cut back by 5 bases and J by 4 bases. The germline V gene encodes CDR1 SGHTA and CDR2 FQGNSA. This clonotype originated in an adult in good health. The sample consisted of peripheral blood, taken on day 0 of AZD1222 vaccination. V and J are TRBV7-2 and TRBJ2-5; 11 bases fit TRBD2. CDR3 DNA: TGTGCCAGCAGCCAGACTAGCGGGATGGGAGAGACCCAGTACTTC. It translates to CASSQTSGMGETQYF.